The following is a TCR beta chain sequence with its context. Its antigen is currently unknown. Sequencing used immunoSEQ multiplex PCR; TCRdb keeps in-frame clones, though not all of them. The sample comprises under 650,000 clones, about 96% of which are singletons, and about 0.064% rests with the top ten. All participating donors were Caucasian adults from Nashville, Tennessee. The data derive from a study of shared clonotypes between healthy human individuals. The CDR3 length is 13 residues. The V gene lost 0 bases and the J gene lost 6 bases, with 9 bases spanning the gap. Germline CDR1 reads SGHRS; CDR2 reads YFSETQ. Study-level findings and limits: The study generally estimated greater richness for naive than memory subsets.

The V call is TRBV5-1, the J call TRBJ1-2, with D possibly TRBD1 on 6 matching bases. Material: naive CD4+ T cells sorted from blood. Subset meaning: CD45RA+ positively selected. This sequence originates from a woman aged 25 to 45 in good health. CDR3 coding DNA: TGCGCCAGCAGCTTGGGGTACAGGGATGGCTACACCTTC. Translated, it gives CASSLGYRDGYTF.